A single sample gave rise to the 26 T cell receptor beta chains below, sequenced in a study of cytomegalovirus exposure and HLA in healthy donors. PCR employed 60 Vbeta and 13 Jbeta primers. Clones were read by immunoSEQ multiplex PCR, and TCRdb kept only the in-frame ones, dropping some. Altogether nearly 200,000 clones are present, about 77% being singletons, with the ten largest covering roughly 2%. Sequencing used PBMCs. These receptors were obtained from a young woman in good health and CMV-seropositive.

V gene TRBV4-2 combines with J gene TRBJ2-4; perhaps TRBD1 as D (6 bases). The CDR3 is 18 amino acids. Germline V gene sequence: CDR1 LGHNA, CDR2 YNFKEQ. Trimming stripped 0 bases from V and 0 bases from J, with 15 bases between. The CDR3 reads CASSQEKQGSLAKNIQYF. CDR3 bases: TGTGCCAGCAGCCAAGAGAAACAGGGCAGCCTAGCCAAAAACATTCAGTACTTC.

The chain employs TRBV5-4 and TRBJ2-7, with TRBD2 matching 10 bases. V was clipped by 4 bases and J by 4 bases; unmatched bases: 11. The CDR3 length is 16 residues. Germline values: CDR1 SGHNT, CDR2 YYREEE (reference sequence). CDR3 sequence: CASSPASGGTFYEQYF. The CDR3 coding sequence is TGTGCCAGCAGCCCGGCTAGCGGGGGTACCTTTTACGAGCAGTACTTC.

This chain uses TRBV4-3 with TRBJ2-5, with 7 bases that match TRBD1. From germline, CDR1 is LGHNA and CDR2 YSLEER. This CDR3 is built from 16 residues. V trimming: 0 bases; J trimming: 10 bases; junction bases outside the gene matches: 14. CDR3 nucleotides: TGCGCCAGCAGCCAAGACTACGACAGGGTGGTGCAGATCCAGTACTTC. It translates to CASSQDYDRVVQIQYF.

This sequence joins TRBV11-3 and TRBJ2-2, with unresolved D. In germline, CDR1 is SGHNT, CDR2 YENEEA. V was cut by 5 bases and J by 6 bases, with 10 bases left in between. The CDR3 has 13 residues. The DNA for the CDR3 is TGTGCCAGCAGCCGTTTCAGCGCCGGGGAGCTGTTTTTT. Translating gives CASSRFSAGELFF.

This clone was recorded once. The genes are TRBV19 and TRBJ2-3, with D possibly matching TRBD2 (6 bases). The germline V gene has CDR1 LNHDA and CDR2 SQIVND (reference sequence). The ends were cut back, 7 bases at V and 1 base at J, with 9 bases in the middle. The CDR3 loop spans 13 amino acids. The CDR3 coding sequence is TGTGCCAGTATTGGCGGGGGCACAGATACGCAGTATTTT. As protein: CASIGGGTDTQYF.

V and J are TRBV9 and TRBJ2-1; 10 bases are a match to TRBD2. The germline CDR1 and CDR2 sequences are SGDLS and YYNGEE. The length of the CDR3 is 16 residues. V shed 3 bases, J shed 3 bases, and the junction held 6 bases outside the gene matches. In nucleotides, the CDR3 is TGTGCCAGCAGCGAATGGGAGCGGGGGGGCTACAATGAGCAGTTCTTC. This codes for CASSEWERGGYNEQFF.

This chain uses TRBV28 with TRBJ2-1; 12 bases agree with TRBD2. CDR1 is MDHEN and CDR2 is SYDVKM in the germline V gene. The CDR3 consists of 14 residues. V was clipped by 10 bases and J by 6 bases; unmatched bases: 7. The CDR3 bases are TGTGCCACACGGACTAGCGGGATTCCCAATGAGCAGTTCTTC. This codes for CATRTSGIPNEQFF.

The chain employs TRBV27 and TRBJ1-4; D call uncertain. The length of the CDR3 is 19 residues. CDR1 is MNHEY and CDR2 is SMNVEV in the germline V gene (reference sequence). V was cut by 3 bases and J by 8 bases, with 28 bases left in between. CDR3 bases: TGTGCCAGCAGTTTTGCCTGGAGAGGTCAGGCCGACACGGGGGAAAAACTGTTTTTT. Translated: CASSFAWRGQADTGEKLFF.

This chain connects TRBV27 to TRBJ2-7; D may be TRBD1 (5 bases). CDR1 MNHEY and CDR2 SMNVEV come from the germline V gene (reference sequence). This CDR3 comprises 13 residues. With 5 bases removed from V and 4 bases from J, the gap between germline ends came to 12 bases. DNA for the CDR3: TGTGCCAGCAGTCGGGCAGGGTTTTACGAGCAGTACTTC. Translated: CASSRAGFYEQYF.

This clone was observed a single time. The rearrangement links TRBV9 to TRBJ2-3; D is unclear. Trimming pared 2 bases from V and 6 bases from J, leaving 4 bases between. There are 11 residues in the CDR3. Germline V gene lookup returns CDR1 SGDLS and CDR2 YYNGEE. The CDR3 sequence is CASSVEDTQYF. As DNA, the CDR3 is TGTGCCAGCAGCGTCGAGGATACGCAGTATTTT.

The chain has TRBV7-8 and TRBJ2-1, with a tentative D call TRBD2 (7 bases). The CDR3 covers 16 residues. Trimming stripped 2 bases from V and 3 bases from J, with 14 bases between. Germline assignment: CDR1 SGHVS and CDR2 FQNEAQ. DNA of the CDR3: TGTGCCAGCAGCTTAAGAGGGGGAGGGGGCTACAATGAGCAGTTCTTC. Translated, it gives CASSLRGGGGYNEQFF.

This clone occurred a few times. The chain combines TRBV5-6 with TRBJ2-3; D possibly corresponds to TRBD2 (6 bases). CDR3 length: 16 amino acids. Deletions cut 4 bases from V and 1 base from J, with 16 bases between. From germline, CDR1 is SGHDT and CDR2 YYEEEE. The CDR3 loop is CASSPPMGLRTDTQYF. The CDR3 DNA reads TGTGCCAGCAGCCCACCGATGGGACTGCGCACAGATACGCAGTATTTT. The whole variable domain, filled in from reference TRBV5-6 and TRBJ2-3, reads DAGVTQSPTHLIKTRGQQVTLRCSPKSGHDTVSWYQQALGQGPQFIFQYYEEEERQRGNFPDRFSGHQFPNYSSELNVNALLLGDSALYLCASSPPMGLRTDTQYFGPGTRLTVL.

The chain couples TRBV6-6 to TRBJ2-7; TRBD2 agrees at 7 bases. Germline V gene sequence: CDR1 MNHNY, CDR2 SVGAGI (reference sequence). This CDR3 comprises 15 residues. The junction had 4 bases not matched to a gene; V was cut back by 0 bases and J by 2 bases. The CDR3 is CASSYSERGAYEQYF. In nucleotides, the CDR3 is TGTGCCAGCAGTTACTCGGAGCGGGGAGCCTACGAGCAGTACTTC.

The table lists this clone with a few counts. The V gene is TRBV19, the J gene TRBJ1-1; D may be TRBD1 (6 bases). Germline V lookup: CDR1 LNHDA, CDR2 SQIVND (reference sequence). The CDR3 is 14 amino acids. The V gene lost 8 bases and the J gene lost 4 bases, with 17 bases spanning the gap. In DNA, the CDR3 is TGTGCCAGTGGCAGGGGCTGGTCGGGCACTGAAGCTTTCTTT. Translation: CASGRGWSGTEAFF.

This sequence joins TRBV7-2 and TRBJ2-7, with 11 bases identical to TRBD2. The germline V gene encodes CDR1 SGHTA and CDR2 FQGNSA. CDR3 length: 19 amino acids. After removal of 1 base from V and 0 bases from J, the junction contained 11 bases not matched to a gene. CDR3 amino acids: CASSLDGTSGLFSSYEQYF. In nucleotides, the CDR3 is TGTGCCAGCAGCTTAGATGGGACTAGCGGACTTTTTAGCTCCTACGAGCAGTACTTC.

This chain links TRBV28 with TRBJ2-1; 10 positions agree with TRBD1. This CDR3 comprises 18 residues. Trimming removed 3 bases from V and 4 bases from J; junction bases left unmatched: 12. Germline values: CDR1 MDHEN, CDR2 SYDVKM. CDR3 DNA sequence: TGTGCCAGCAGTTTGGGGGTGATCGGGACAGGGGTTTACAATGAGCAGTTCTTC. This gives the protein CASSLGVIGTGVYNEQFF.

The J gene is TRBJ2-7, the V gene TRBV29-1; 7 nucleotides line up with TRBD1. Trimming took 6 bases from V and 10 from J; bases not matched to a gene: 15. The CDR3 contains 13 residues. CDR1 and CDR2 from the germline V gene are SQVTM and ANQGSEA. CDR3 in DNA: TGCAGCGTATCGACAGGGCCAGGAGTTGTCCAGTACTTC. Its protein product is CSVSTGPGVVQYF.

The V call is TRBV27, the J call TRBJ2-1; 8 bases align to TRBD1. Germline CDR1 MNHEY, CDR2 SMNVEV (reference sequence). V trimming: 3 bases; J trimming: 8 bases; junction bases outside the gene matches: 3. The CDR3 runs 13 residues. Here the CDR3 reads CASSFTGGHEQFF. The CDR3 DNA reads as TGTGCCAGCAGTTTCACAGGGGGGCATGAGCAGTTCTTC.

This chain joins TRBV15 and TRBJ1-1, with D perhaps TRBD1 (5 bases). Germline CDR1 LNHNV, CDR2 YYDKDF (reference sequence). The CDR3 runs 16 residues. V lost 0 bases and J lost 2, with 13 bases in between. The CDR3 sequence: CATSRDLGEINTEAFF. The CDR3 nucleotides read TGTGCCACCAGCAGAGATTTAGGGGAAATAAACACTGAAGCTTTCTTT. The variable domain in full, completed from reference TRBV15 and TRBJ1-1, reads DAMVIQNPRYQVTQFGKPVTLSCSQTLNHNVMYWYQQKSSQAPKLLFHYYDKDFNNEADTPDNFQSRRPNTSFCFLDIRSPGLGDTAMYLCATSRDLGEINTEAFFGQGTRLTVV.

This sequence joins TRBV2 and TRBJ2-5; 11 bases match TRBD2. The CDR3 spans 13 residues. After removal of 5 bases from V and 5 bases from J, the junction contained 1 base not matched to a gene. Germline CDR1 reads SNHLY; CDR2 reads FYNNEI. In nucleotides, the CDR3 is TGTGCCAGCAGTCTAGCGGGAGGCGAGACCCAGTACTTC. Translated, it gives CASSLAGGETQYF.

The genes are TRBV30 and TRBJ1-2; D remains unclear. This CDR3 has 11 residues. Trimming stripped 4 bases from V and 5 bases from J, with 8 bases between. Per the germline V gene, CDR1 is GTSNPN and CDR2 is SVGIG (reference sequence). The chain's CDR3 is CAWTSLYGYTF. In DNA, the CDR3 is TGTGCCTGGACGAGCCTATATGGCTACACCTTC. The full variable domain, in which reference TRBV30 and TRBJ1-2 provide the parts outside the CDR3, is SQTIHQWPATLVQPVGSPLSLECTVEGTSNPNLYWYRQAAGRGLQLLFYSVGIGQISSEVPQNLSASRPQDRQFILSSKKLLLSDSGFYLCAWTSLYGYTFGSGTRLTVV.

This clone was seen a single time. This sequence joins TRBV9 and TRBJ2-1; perhaps TRBD2 as D (6 bases). This CDR3 comprises 15 residues. Germline-derived CDR1 and CDR2 are SGDLS and YYNGEE. V lost 3 bases and J 5 bases, leaving 15 bases between the germline ends. CDR3 DNA: TGTGCCAGCAGCGGCCCCGGACGGACTAACAATGAGCAGTTCTTC. Residues: CASSGPGRTNNEQFF. The entire variable domain, with the rest obtained from reference TRBV9 and TRBJ2-1, is as follows: DSGVTQTPKHLITATGQRVTLRCSPRSGDLSVYWYQQSLDQGLQFLIQYYNGEERAKGNILERFSAQQFPDLHSELNLSSLELGDSALYFCASSGPGRTNNEQFFGPGTRLTVL.

This sequence joins TRBV27 and TRBJ1-1, with D hard to call. CDR1 is MNHEY, CDR2 SMNVEV, per germline (reference sequence). V lost 3 bases to trimming and J lost 4 bases, with 15 bases between them. The CDR3 extends over 15 amino acids. The CDR3 loop is CASSLSGESRTEAFF. CDR3 sequence (DNA): TGTGCCAGCAGTTTGTCCGGGGAATCGCGCACTGAAGCTTTCTTT.

V and J are TRBV2 and TRBJ1-6; possible D gene TRBD1, 5 bases. Trimming took 3 bases from V and 4 from J, leaving 10 bases between them. CDR1 and CDR2 (germline): SNHLY, FYNNEI. There are 15 residues in the CDR3. The CDR3 coding sequence is TGTGCCAGCAGTGAGGAGACAGTTTATAATTCACCCCTCCACTTT. Translated: CASSEETVYNSPLHF.

The V gene is TRBV4-2, the J gene TRBJ2-6; possibly TRBD1 for D (5 bases). Germline loops: CDR1 LGHNA, CDR2 YNFKEQ. V gave up 0 bases and J gave up 3 bases, with 9 bases separating them. CDR3 length equals 16 residues. This CDR3 reads CASSQDKGLGANVLTF. The CDR3 bases are TGTGCCAGCAGCCAAGATAAGGGGCTTGGGGCCAACGTCCTGACTTTC.

The rearrangement links TRBV27 to TRBJ2-3; no reliable D call. This CDR3 is 13 amino acids long. Trimming removed 4 bases from V and 8 bases from J, with 13 bases in between. Per the germline V gene, CDR1 is MNHEY and CDR2 is SMNVEV (reference sequence). In DNA form, the CDR3 reads TGTGCCAGCAGTTCATACCCCCCCGGTACGCAGTATTTT. As protein: CASSSYPPGTQYF.